This T cell receptor (beta chain) was sequenced during a study of T cell repertoires in cytomegalovirus infection. Overall study results and limits: Pooled public TCR beta family frequency picked out CMV carriers with the relevant HLA.

TCRdb used MiXCR to reprocess the reads, holding one entry per CDR3 protein. The sample lists fewer than 1,000,000 distinct CDR3 sequences, roughly 30% seen once, with about 14% in the top ten. This clonotype was seen many times. Its antigen is as yet unknown. Germline assignment: CDR1 SEHNR and CDR2 FQNEAQ (reference sequence). V lost 1 base and J 6 bases, leaving 9 bases between the germline ends. The CDR3 contains 13 residues. This material consisted of cultured CD8+ T cells from PBMCs, taken from culture after CMV antigen stimulation. The gene calls are TRBV7-9 and TRBJ2-5, with a weak D call TRBD2 (6 bases). The clonotype was recovered from a human donor in good health (CMV status not recorded). Some clones in this sample may be carry-over from other donors' samples. This chain's CDR3 is CASSLGGDQTQYF. Written as DNA, the CDR3 is TGTGCCAGCAGCTTAGGGGGGGACCAGACCCAGTACTTC.